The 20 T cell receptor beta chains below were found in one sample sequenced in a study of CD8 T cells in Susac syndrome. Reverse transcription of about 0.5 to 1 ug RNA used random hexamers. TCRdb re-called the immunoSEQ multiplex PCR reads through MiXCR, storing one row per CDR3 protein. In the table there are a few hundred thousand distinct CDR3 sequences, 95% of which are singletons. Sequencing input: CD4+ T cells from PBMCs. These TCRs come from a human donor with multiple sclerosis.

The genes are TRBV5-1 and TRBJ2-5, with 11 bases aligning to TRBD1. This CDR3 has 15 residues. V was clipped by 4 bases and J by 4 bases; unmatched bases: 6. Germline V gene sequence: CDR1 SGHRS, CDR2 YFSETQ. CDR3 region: CASSPRTGGGETQYF. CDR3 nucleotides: TGCGCCAGCAGCCCACGGACAGGGGGCGGAGAGACCCAGTACTTC.

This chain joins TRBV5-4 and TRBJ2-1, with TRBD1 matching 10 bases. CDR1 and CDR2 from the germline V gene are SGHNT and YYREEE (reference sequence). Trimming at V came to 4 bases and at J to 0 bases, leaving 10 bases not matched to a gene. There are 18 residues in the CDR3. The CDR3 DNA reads TGTGCCAGCAGCCACGGGGACAGGGGACCTCTCTCCTACAATGAGCAGTTCTTC. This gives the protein CASSHGDRGPLSYNEQFF.

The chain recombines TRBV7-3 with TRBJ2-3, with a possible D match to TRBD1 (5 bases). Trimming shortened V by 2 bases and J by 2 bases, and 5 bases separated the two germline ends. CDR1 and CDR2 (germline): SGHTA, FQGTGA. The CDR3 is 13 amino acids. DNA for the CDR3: TGTGCCAGCAGCTTAGGACACACAGATACGCAGTATTTT. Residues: CASSLGHTDTQYF.

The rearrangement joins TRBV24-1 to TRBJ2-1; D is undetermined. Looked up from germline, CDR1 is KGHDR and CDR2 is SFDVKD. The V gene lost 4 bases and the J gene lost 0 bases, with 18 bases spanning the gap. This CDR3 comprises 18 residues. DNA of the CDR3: TGTGCCACCAGTGAGCCATCGTTTGGGCCCGGCTCCTACAATGAGCAGTTCTTC. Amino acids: CATSEPSFGPGSYNEQFF.

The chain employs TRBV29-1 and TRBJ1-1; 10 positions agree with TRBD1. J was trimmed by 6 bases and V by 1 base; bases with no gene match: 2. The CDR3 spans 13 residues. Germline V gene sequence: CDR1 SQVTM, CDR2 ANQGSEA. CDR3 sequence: CSVEVTGGSEAFF. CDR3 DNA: TGCAGCGTTGAAGTGACAGGGGGCTCTGAAGCTTTCTTT.

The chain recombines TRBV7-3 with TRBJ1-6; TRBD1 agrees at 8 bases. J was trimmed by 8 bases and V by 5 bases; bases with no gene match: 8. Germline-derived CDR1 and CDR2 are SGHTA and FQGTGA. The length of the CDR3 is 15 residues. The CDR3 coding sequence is TGTGCCAGCAGCGCCTCGGACAGGGAGGATTCACCCCTCCACTTT. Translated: CASSASDREDSPLHF.

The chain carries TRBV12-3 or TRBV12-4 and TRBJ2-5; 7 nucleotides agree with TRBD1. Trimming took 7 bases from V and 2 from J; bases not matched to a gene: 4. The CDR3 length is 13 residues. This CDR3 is CASNLGQQETQYF. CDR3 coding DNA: TGTGCCAGCAACTTGGGACAGCAAGAGACCCAGTACTTC.

DNA for the CDR3: TGTGCCAGCAGCGTAGTAGGTGACACTGAAGCTTTCTTT. Translation: CASSVVGDTEAFF. The chain uses TRBV9 and TRBJ1-1, with D hard to call. The CDR3 sequence is 13 residues long. V lost 0 bases and J lost 3, with 6 bases in between. Germline V gene lookup returns CDR1 SGDLS and CDR2 YYNGEE.

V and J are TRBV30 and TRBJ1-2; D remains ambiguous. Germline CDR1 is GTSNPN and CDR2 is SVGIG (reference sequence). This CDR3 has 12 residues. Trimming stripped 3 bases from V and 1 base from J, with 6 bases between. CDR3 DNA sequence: TGTGCCTGGAGCCGTGTTAACTATGGCTACACCTTC. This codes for CAWSRVNYGYTF.

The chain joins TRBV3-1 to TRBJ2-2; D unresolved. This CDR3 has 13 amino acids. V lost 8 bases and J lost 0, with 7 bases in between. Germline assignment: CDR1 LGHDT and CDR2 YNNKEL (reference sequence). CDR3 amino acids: CASVTANTGELFF. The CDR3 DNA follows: TGTGCCAGCGTTACAGCGAACACCGGGGAGCTGTTTTTT.

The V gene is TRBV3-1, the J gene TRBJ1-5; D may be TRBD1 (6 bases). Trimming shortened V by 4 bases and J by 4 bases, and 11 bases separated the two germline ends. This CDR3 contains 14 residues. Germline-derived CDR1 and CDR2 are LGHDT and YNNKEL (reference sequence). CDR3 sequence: CASSLGGMNQPQHF. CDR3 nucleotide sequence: TGTGCCAGCAGCCTAGGGGGAATGAATCAGCCCCAGCATTTT. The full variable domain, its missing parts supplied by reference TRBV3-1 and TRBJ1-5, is DTAVSQTPKYLVTQMGNDKSIKCEQNLGHDTMYWYKQDSKKFLKIMFSYNNKELIINETVPNRFSPKSPDKAHLNLHINSLELGDSAVYFCASSLGGMNQPQHFGDGTRLSIL.

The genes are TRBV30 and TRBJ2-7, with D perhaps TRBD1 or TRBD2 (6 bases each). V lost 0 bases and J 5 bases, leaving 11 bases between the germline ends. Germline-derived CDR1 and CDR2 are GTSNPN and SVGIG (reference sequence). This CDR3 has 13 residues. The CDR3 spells CAWSVRRGNEQYF. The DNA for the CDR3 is TGTGCCTGGAGTGTACGGAGGGGGAACGAGCAGTACTTC.

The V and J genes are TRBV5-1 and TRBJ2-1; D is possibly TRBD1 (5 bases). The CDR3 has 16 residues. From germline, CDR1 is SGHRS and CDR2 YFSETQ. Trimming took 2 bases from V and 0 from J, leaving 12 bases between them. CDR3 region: CASSFEQASSYNEQFF. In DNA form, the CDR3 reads TGCGCCAGCAGCTTTGAACAGGCCAGCTCCTACAATGAGCAGTTCTTC.

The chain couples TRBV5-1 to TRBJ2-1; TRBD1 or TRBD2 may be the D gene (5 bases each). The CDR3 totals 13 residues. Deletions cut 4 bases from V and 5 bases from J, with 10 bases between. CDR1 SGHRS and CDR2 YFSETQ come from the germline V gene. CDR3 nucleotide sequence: TGCGCCAGCAGCCGGGACCACAACAATGAGCAGTTCTTC. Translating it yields CASSRDHNNEQFF.

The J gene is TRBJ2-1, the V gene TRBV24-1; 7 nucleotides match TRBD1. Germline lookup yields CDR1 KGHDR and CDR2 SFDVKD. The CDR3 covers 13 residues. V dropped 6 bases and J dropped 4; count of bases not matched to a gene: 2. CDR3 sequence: CATSSRGYNEQFF. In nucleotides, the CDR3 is TGTGCCACCAGTTCCAGGGGGTACAATGAGCAGTTCTTC.

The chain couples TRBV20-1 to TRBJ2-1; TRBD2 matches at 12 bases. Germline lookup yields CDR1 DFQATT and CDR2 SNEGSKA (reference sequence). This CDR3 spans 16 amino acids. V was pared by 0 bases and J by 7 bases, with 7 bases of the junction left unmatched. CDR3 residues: CSARDAASGGVNEQFF. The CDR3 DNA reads TGCAGTGCTAGAGATGCGGCTAGCGGGGGGGTAAATGAGCAGTTCTTC.

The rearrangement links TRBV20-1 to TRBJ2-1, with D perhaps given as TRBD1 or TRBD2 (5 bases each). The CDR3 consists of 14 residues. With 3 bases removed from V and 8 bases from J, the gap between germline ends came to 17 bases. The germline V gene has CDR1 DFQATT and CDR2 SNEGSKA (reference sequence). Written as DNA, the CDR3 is TGCAGTGCTAGCCTGGGGGTCATGGGCTATGAGCAGTTCTTC. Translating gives CSASLGVMGYEQFF.

The CDR3 protein is CASAPAGANVLTF. Here the CDR3 DNA reads TGTGCCAGCGCCCCAGCTGGGGCCAACGTCCTGACTTTC. V is TRBV25-1 and J is TRBJ2-6; D is uncertain. The CDR3 runs to 13 residues. V lost 8 bases to trimming and J lost 2 bases, with 7 bases between them. From germline, CDR1 is MGHDK and CDR2 SYGVNS.

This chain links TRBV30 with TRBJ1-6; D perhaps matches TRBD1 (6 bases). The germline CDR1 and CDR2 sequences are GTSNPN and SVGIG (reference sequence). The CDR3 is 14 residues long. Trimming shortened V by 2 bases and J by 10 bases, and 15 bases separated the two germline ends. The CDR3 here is CAWSTGRTYSPLHF. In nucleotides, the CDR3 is TGTGCCTGGAGTACAGGGCGAACATACTCACCCCTCCACTTT.

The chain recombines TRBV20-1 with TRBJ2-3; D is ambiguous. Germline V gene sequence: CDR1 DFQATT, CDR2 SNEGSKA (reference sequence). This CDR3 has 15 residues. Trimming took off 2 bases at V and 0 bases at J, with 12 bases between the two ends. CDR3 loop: CSARPIISSTDTQYF. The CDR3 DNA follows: TGCAGTGCTAGACCGATCATCAGCAGCACAGATACGCAGTATTTT.